This T cell receptor beta chain was profiled in a study of cytomegalovirus exposure and HLA in healthy donors. Remarks on this clone: Its antigen remains unknown.

Per germline, CDR1 SGHNT and CDR2 YYREEE (reference sequence). The CDR3 loop spans 15 amino acids. Trimming removed 5 bases from V and 5 bases from J; junction bases left unmatched: 12. The PCR contained 60 Vbeta and 13 Jbeta primers. The table came from immunoSEQ multiplex PCR; TCRdb's copy has only in-frame clones and leaves some out. The sample records more than 150,000 clones, approximately 83% being singletons. Notes on the study in general: Presence/absence analyses supposed approximately even sequencing depth among donors.

The chain employs TRBV5-4 and TRBJ1-2; TRBD1 matches at 7 bases. The sequenced sample consisted of PBMCs. The sequence came from a woman aged 18-29 years in good health and CMV-seronegative. The CDR3 reads CASRVNRGSGYGYTF. CDR3 DNA: TGTGCCAGCAGGGTTAACAGGGGTTCGGGGTATGGCTACACCTTC.